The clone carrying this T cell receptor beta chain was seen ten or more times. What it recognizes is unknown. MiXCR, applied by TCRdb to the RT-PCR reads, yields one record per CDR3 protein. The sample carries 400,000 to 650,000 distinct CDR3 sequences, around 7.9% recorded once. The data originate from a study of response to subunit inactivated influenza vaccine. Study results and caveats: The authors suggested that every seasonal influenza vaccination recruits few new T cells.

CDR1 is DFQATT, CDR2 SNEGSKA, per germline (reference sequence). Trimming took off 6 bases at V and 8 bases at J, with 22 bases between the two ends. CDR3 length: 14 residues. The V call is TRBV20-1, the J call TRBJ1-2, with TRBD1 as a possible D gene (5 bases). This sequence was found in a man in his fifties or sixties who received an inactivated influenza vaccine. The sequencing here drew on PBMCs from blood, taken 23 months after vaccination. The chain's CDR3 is CSAGRETSGRGYTF. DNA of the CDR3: TGCAGTGCGGGGCGGGAGACGTCGGGTCGGGGCTACACCTTC.